This entry describes one T cell receptor (beta chain). A read error is likely, as this CDR3 ends without the conserved phenylalanine or tryptophan. The sample belongs to a study of tumor-infiltrating lymphocytes in primary liver carcinoma. Germline CDR1 is LGHNA and CDR2 is YNFKEQ. The CDR3 extends over 15 amino acids. The template, around 540 ng total RNA, yielded TCR beta cDNA made with a constant-region primer. Three nested multiplex PCR rounds, a slightly modified ARM-PCR method, built the TCR beta libraries. The opening two PCR rounds, around 9 cycles each, paired TRBV1-TRBV30 forward primers with a C-beta reverse primer. TCRdb recomputed calls from the multiplex PCR reads with MiXCR, one row per CDR3 protein. The sample yields under 200,000 distinct CDR3 sequences, 85% seen once. Between about 18 and 33 mg of unsorted bulk tissue served as the source from which RNA and DNA were co-extracted. Cases comprised patients with primary liver carcinoma who received surgical resection.

The V gene is TRBV4-2, the J gene TRBJ2-5; maybe TRBD2 (7 bases). Sequenced sample: tumor tissue from primary liver carcinoma. The origin of this receptor is a man aged 35 to 55 with primary liver carcinoma and hepatitis B virus infection. The CDR3 is CPSSQVRGAGETQYI. The CDR3 DNA sequence: TGTCCCAGCAGCCAAGTACGGGGGGCGGGGGAGACCCAGTACATC.